This T cell receptor (beta chain) was identified during a study of persistence of HIV-infected CD4 T cells (TCRdb year 2020). Regarding the research as a whole: The study isolated CMV- and HIV-1 Gag-responding CD4+ T cells from ART-treated individuals to examine antigen-driven clonal expansion of HIV-1-infected cells. The median time the participants had spent on suppressive ART was eight to nine years. Apart from a couple of participants who underwent leukapheresis at a single time point, peripheral blood samples of up to about 180 mL were collected from participants at multiple time points. For the TCR cluster analysis across participants, 8 or 9 participants were included for CMV and about seven participants for Gag. Proviral sequencing was used to assess clonality among infected cells, whereas TCRbeta sequencing gauged the clonality of all cells within each sorted population.

Trimming at the junction amounts to 3 bases on V and 8 bases on J, and the germline ends lie 13 bases apart. CDR1 LNHNV and CDR2 YYDKDF were looked up in the germline V gene (reference sequence). The CDR3 goes from the cysteine to the phenylalanine over 14 residues. Of the read, only the CDR3 DNA is kept; its 42 bases are in frame from base 1. The treatment or condition label of this sample denotes: suppressive antiretroviral therapy. Lysates of CMV-infected fibroblasts were used at 8 to 10 ug/mL for cell stimulation. Memory CD4+ T cells that did not respond, being CD40L-negative, CD69-negative and CD45RO-high, were sorted as memory populations depleted of antigen-responding cells. HIV-1-infected adults in whom suppressive ART had been started during chronic infection were enrolled as participants. For at least 4 years, participants had undetectable plasma HIV-1 RNA, below 50 copies/mL. To be included, participants needed a CD4+ T cell count above 400 cells/uL and a positive CMV serology. Before stimulation, PBMCs were isolated using density centrifugation and depleted of CD8+ T cells. For approximately 17 hours, the CD8-depleted PBMCs were stimulated with anti-CD28/CD49d costimulation, a CD40-blocking antibody, and enfuvirtide to prevent new infections. Cells were sorted on a Beckman Coulter MoFlo Legacy or XDP sorter, with propidium iodide excluding dead cells. The QIAamp DNA Mini Kit was used for genomic DNA extraction from samples above one million cells, and the Quick-DNA Microprep Kit was used otherwise.

This clone appeared a few times. Its antigen target is currently unknown. Within one base of it there is no much larger clone, and no base qualities were kept. TCRbeta repertoires were sequenced from genomic DNA with the immunoSEQ hsTCRB assay version 4 in survey mode. Genomic DNA was diluted to about 10 ng/uL, using up to roughly 1 ug per sample for TCRbeta sequencing. The study's processing was this. ImmunoSeq Analyzer 3.0 was used for analysis of TCRbeta data, and diversity was computed on productive nucleotide rearrangements. The improved Chao index was used to estimate lower-bound TCR diversity, and the Gini coefficient was used to estimate clonality using the Immunarch R package. Nucleotide rearrangements that differed but encoded the same CDR3beta amino acid sequence were counted as separate clonotypes. Differential abundance analysis found TCRbeta sequences that were significantly enriched in antigen-responding cells compared with anti-CD3/anti-CD28-activated cells. TCRs were clustered by predicted peptide-MHC specificity with GLIPH2, both within individual participants and across merged participant data sets. Sourced from immuneACCESS, this table was stored by TCRdb with only in-frame sequences that have V and J called. A share of the clones is absent; for the studies checked, an unresolved V gene accounts for under half, and the remainder has no known explanation. The V and J calls and clone size come from that table; D and trimming were worked out from the DNA. The table for this sample lists some 30,000 clones; 78% of them were counted only once. The ten largest clonotypes hold roughly 0.8% of the sample.

Study-level results and caveats: Significantly lower TCRbeta richness was observed in CMV- and Gag-responding cells than in anti-CD3/anti-CD28-responding cells, and higher oligoclonality was observed in CMV-responding cells than in CD3/CD28-stimulated and Gag-responding cells. Only a small number of individuals took part in the study, and only a limited range of antigens was tested. Bulk TCR analyses could not be restricted to the rare CMV-responding cells that actually carried HIV-1 proviruses. TCR oligoclonality correlated with proviral oligoclonality within the same sorted populations. Enrichment of degenerate expanded CDR3beta sequences was found in antigen-responding cells, suggesting convergent selection of CD4+ responses to CMV and Gag.

This clonotype originated in an adult woman with HIV who was CMV-seropositive. Rearrangement joined TRBV15 to TRBJ1-4, with no confident D gene call. The sample in question was CD4+ T cells sorted from PBMCs after roughly 20-hour stimulation, obtained from a patient who received antiretroviral therapy. In the paper's terms, the cell subset or site label means: CD40L-CD69- CD45RO-high memory CD4 T cells not responding to CMV lysate. The DNA sequence reads TGTGCCACCAGCAGTCCCCAAAGAGAGGAAAAACTGTTTTTT. This is translated as CATSSPQREEKLFF.